One sample yielded the 13 T cell receptor beta chains listed below, sequenced in a study of cytomegalovirus exposure and HLA in healthy donors. 13 Jbeta primers and 60 Vbeta primers were used for the PCR. Sequencing was performed with immunoSEQ multiplex PCR; in TCRdb, only in-frame clones are kept and a portion is missing. The data contain 150,000 to 200,000 clones, around 82% of them singletons. Input material: PBMCs. Source of these receptors: a woman in her twenties or thirties in good health and CMV-seropositive.

This clone occurred a few times. The rearrangement links TRBV5-8 to TRBJ1-5; D is ambiguous. CDR3 length: 18 residues. Germline V gene sequence: CDR1 SGHTS, CDR2 YDEGEE. V shed 0 bases and J shed 7 bases, with 23 bases lying between them. The CDR3 reads CASSLGPRAGNLGQPQHF. CDR3 in DNA: TGTGCCAGCAGCTTGGGACCCCGGGCCGGGAATCTCGGGCAGCCCCAGCATTTT. The complete variable domain, with remaining parts taken from reference TRBV5-8 and TRBJ1-5, reads EAGVTQSPTHLIKTRGQQATLRCSPISGHTSVYWYQQALGLGLQFLLWYDEGEERNRGNFPPRFSGRQFPNYSSELNVNALELEDSALYLCASSLGPRAGNLGQPQHFGDGTRLSIL.

The chain uses TRBV5-1 and TRBJ1-5, with 8 bases identical to TRBD1. CDR3 size: 15 residues. CDR1 is SGHRS, CDR2 YFSETQ, per germline. V lost 3 bases to trimming and J lost 4 bases; unmatched junction nucleotides: 6. The CDR3 DNA sequence: TGCGCCAGCAGCTGGGGGACAGGCGGGAATCAGCCCCAGCATTTT. This sequence encodes CASSWGTGGNQPQHF.

The rearrangement uses TRBV4-3 and TRBJ2-5, with 9 bases lining up with TRBD2. Germline CDR1 and CDR2: LGHNA and YSLEER. CDR3 length equals 18 residues. Trimming at V came to 0 bases and at J to 1 base, leaving 9 bases not matched to a gene. The CDR3 spells CASSQEVAGVGLQETQYF. The CDR3 DNA is TGCGCCAGCAGCCAAGAGGTAGCGGGGGTAGGGCTCCAAGAGACCCAGTACTTC.

V is TRBV15 and J is TRBJ2-5; TRBD2 might be the D (5 bases). V lost 1 base and J 7 bases, leaving 13 bases between the germline ends. From germline, CDR1 is LNHNV and CDR2 YYDKDF (reference sequence). The CDR3 spans 14 residues. The CDR3 region has the DNA TGTGCCACCAGCAGAGTAGGTCTAGAGGGGACCCAGTACTTC. This codes for CATSRVGLEGTQYF.

This chain links TRBV5-1 with TRBJ2-5, with 10 positions matching TRBD2. The germline CDR1 and CDR2 sequences are SGHRS and YFSETQ. The J segment lost 1 base and the V segment lost 1 base, leaving 1 base of the junction unmatched. The CDR3 has 15 amino acids. CDR3 loop: CASSLTSGAQETQYF. As DNA, the CDR3 is TGCGCCAGCAGCTTGACTAGCGGGGCCCAAGAGACCCAGTACTTC.

The V gene is TRBV28, the J gene TRBJ2-7; the match to TRBD1 covers 12 bases. Trimming cost V 8 bases and J 2 bases; bases outside gene matches: 1. Per the germline V gene, CDR1 is MDHEN and CDR2 is SYDVKM. This CDR3 spans 13 amino acids. CDR3 protein: CASRDRGPYEQYF. The CDR3 bases are TGTGCCAGCCGGGACAGGGGGCCCTACGAGCAGTACTTC.

The chain carries TRBV7-8 and TRBJ2-3; perhaps TRBD1 as D (7 bases). This CDR3 region has 15 residues. Trimming pared 5 bases from V and 3 bases from J, leaving 15 bases between. CDR1 SGHVS and CDR2 FQNEAQ come from the germline V gene. The CDR3 is CASSPRGVPTDTQYF. CDR3 in DNA: TGTGCCAGCAGCCCCAGGGGGGTACCGACAGATACGCAGTATTTT.

The chain's CDR3 is CASSFTGGYEQYF. DNA for the CDR3: TGCGCCAGCAGCTTTACGGGCGGGTACGAGCAGTACTTC. The gene calls are TRBV5-1 and TRBJ2-7; weak D call: TRBD2 (5 bases). This CDR3 is 13 amino acids long. Looked up from germline, CDR1 is SGHRS and CDR2 is YFSETQ. The V end was cut by 2 bases, the J end by 4 bases, with 10 bases between.

This clone was detected a few times. An end of the junction differs from the germline gene, which may be a read error. This chain joins TRBV4-2 and TRBJ2-3, with 7 positions matching TRBD1. The V gene's germline CDR1 is LGHNA and CDR2 YNFKEQ. The CDR3 consists of 16 residues. The DNA for the CDR3 is TGTGCCAGCAGCGAAGAGGGGGCGACAGGGCGAGATACGCAGTATTTT. As protein: CASSEEGATGRDTQYF.

This clone has only a few counts. The sample holds other DNA sequences that translate to the same CDR3. The CDR3 DNA follows: TGTGCCAGCAGTTTGGGGACAGGGGTCTACGAGCAGTACTTC. Amino acid sequence: CASSLGTGVYEQYF. The rearrangement links TRBV27 to TRBJ2-7, with 10 bases lining up with TRBD1. With V trimmed by 3 bases and J by 3 bases, 2 bases remained unmatched. The CDR3 is 14 amino acids. Germline V gene data show CDR1 as MNHEY and CDR2 as SMNVEV (reference sequence).

The rearrangement uses TRBV7-2 and TRBJ2-3; tentative D call: TRBD2 (6 bases). With 2 bases removed from V and 0 bases from J, the gap between germline ends came to 12 bases. The length of the CDR3 is 16 residues. Germline CDR1 and CDR2: SGHTA and FQGNSA. The CDR3 is CASSLLGGWSTDTQYF. The CDR3 bases are TGTGCCAGCAGCTTACTCGGGGGTTGGAGCACAGATACGCAGTATTTT.

This clone was counted between two and nine times. V and J are TRBV7-3 and TRBJ2-4; D gene uncertain. The CDR3 is 13 amino acids. In germline, CDR1 is SGHTA, CDR2 FQGTGA. V lost 0 bases and J 6 bases, leaving 6 bases between the germline ends. CDR3 DNA: TGTGCCAGCAGCTTAACCGTCGGAAACATTCAGTACTTC. This translates into CASSLTVGNIQYF.

Note on this clone: Other DNA sequences in this sample translate to the same CDR3. The genes are TRBV7-2 and TRBJ1-2, with 7 bases aligning to TRBD1. With V trimmed by 1 base and J by 7 bases, 6 bases remained unmatched. This CDR3 comprises 14 residues. Germline V lookup: CDR1 SGHTA, CDR2 FQGNSA. CDR3 coding DNA: TGTGCCAGCAGCTTAGTCCCGAGACAGGGTGGCTACACCTTC. Its protein product is CASSLVPRQGGYTF.